The 32 T cell receptor beta chains below were found in one sample sequenced in a study of T-cell reconstitution after alpha-beta-depleted transplantation in children. Unique molecular identifiers were incorporated during preparation of the TCRbeta library. TCRdb re-called the PCR reads with MiXCR, one entry per CDR3 protein. The table shows approximately 400,000 distinct CDR3 sequences, with approximately 10% occurring only once. The material was PBMCs from the stem cell graft donor, obtained from the stem cell graft. The receptors derive from a human donor who donated a stem cell graft to a child with acute myeloid leukemia.

There are a few counts of this clonotype. The chain has TRBV20-1 and TRBJ2-1, with TRBD2 identical over 9 bases. The CDR3 loop spans 16 amino acids. The V gene's germline CDR1 is DFQATT and CDR2 SNEGSKA (reference sequence). V lost 3 bases to trimming and J lost 8 bases; unmatched junction nucleotides: 14. In nucleotides, the CDR3 is TGCAGTGCTAGCGTCTCGTTAGGCGGGAGGGGCTATGAGCAGTTCTTC. The encoded protein is CSASVSLGGRGYEQFF.

This clonotype occurred a few times. This sequence joins TRBV6-1 and TRBJ2-1; D remains unclear. Trimming took 2 bases from V and 0 from J, leaving 14 bases between them. From germline, CDR1 is MNHNS and CDR2 SASEGT. The CDR3 consists of 17 residues. CDR3 sequence reads: CASSEILGASSYNEQFF. CDR3 DNA: TGTGCCAGCAGTGAAATACTCGGTGCGAGCTCCTACAATGAGCAGTTCTTC.

This clonotype was counted between two and nine times. The V gene is TRBV13, the J gene TRBJ2-3; D is unclear. This CDR3 region has 15 residues. V lost 1 base and J lost 1, with 9 bases in between. Per the germline V gene, CDR1 is PRHDT and CDR2 is FYEKMQ (reference sequence). The CDR3, as DNA: TGTGCCAGCAGCTTAGAGGTCTTCGGCACAGATACGCAGTATTTT. Translated: CASSLEVFGTDTQYF.

The chain has TRBV29-1 and TRBJ2-3, with D unclear. Trimming shortened V by 6 bases and J by 10 bases, and 11 bases separated the two germline ends. Germline CDR1 is SQVTM and CDR2 is ANQGSEA. This CDR3 is 10 amino acids long. The CDR3 is CSVGQWAQYF. CDR3 DNA: TGCAGCGTCGGCCAGTGGGCGCAGTATTTT.

In its sample, this clonotype was seen many times. V is TRBV7-3 and J is TRBJ2-7, with 10 bases lining up with TRBD1. CDR1 is SGHTA and CDR2 is FQGTGA in the germline V gene. The CDR3 contains 15 residues. V was clipped by 5 bases and J by 9 bases; unmatched bases: 13. CDR3 DNA sequence: TGTGCCAGCAGCCATCGGGACAGGGGCTTTCCGTGGCAGTACTTC. It specifies CASSHRDRGFPWQYF. Filled out from reference TRBV7-3 and TRBJ2-7, the complete variable domain reads GAGVSQTPSNKVTEKGKYVELRCDPISGHTALYWYRQSLGQGPEFLIYFQGTGAADDSGLPNDRFFAVRPEGSVSTLKIQRTERGDSAVYLCASSHRDRGFPWQYFGPGTRLTVT.

The genes are TRBV3-1 and TRBJ2-7; 10 bases agree with TRBD1. Germline CDR1 and CDR2: LGHDT and YNNKEL (reference sequence). J lost 4 bases, V lost 2 bases, and 14 bases had no gene match. The CDR3 is made up of 18 amino acids. CDR3 loop: CASSQIRQGAARVYEQYF. The CDR3 region has the DNA TGTGCCAGCAGCCAAATCCGACAGGGGGCAGCTAGAGTGTACGAGCAGTACTTC.

The sample holds a few counts of this clonotype. The rearrangement links TRBV5-6 to TRBJ2-5, with 10 positions matching TRBD1. This CDR3 has 15 amino acids. Germline loops: CDR1 SGHDT, CDR2 YYEEEE. J lost 3 bases, V lost 1 base, and 3 bases had no gene match. The DNA of the CDR3 is TGTGCCAGCAGCTTGACGACAGGGGGCAAAGAGACCCAGTACTTC. Translated, it gives CASSLTTGGKETQYF.

The chain employs TRBV25-1 and TRBJ2-2; perhaps TRBD2 as D (5 bases). Germline V gene sequence: CDR1 MGHDK, CDR2 SYGVNS. The V and J ends lost 3 bases and 2 bases respectively, with 10 bases between them. The CDR3 extends over 15 amino acids. The CDR3: CASSDTGLNTGELFF. The CDR3 bases are TGTGCCAGCAGTGATACCGGACTCAACACCGGGGAGCTGTTTTTT. The full variable domain, with the rest looked up from reference TRBV25-1 and TRBJ2-2, is EADIYQTPRYLVIGTGKKITLECSQTMGHDKMYWYQQDPGMELHLIHYSYGVNSTEKGDLSSESTVSRIRTEHFPLTLESARPSHTSQYLCASSDTGLNTGELFFGEGSRLTVL.

Concerning this clonotype itself: Mismatch with germline at one junction end may stem from a read error. This chain connects TRBV10-3 to TRBJ2-1, with D tentatively TRBD1 (5 bases). Germline-derived CDR1 and CDR2 are ENHRY and SYGVKD. This CDR3 is 11 amino acids long. The CDR3 DNA sequence: TGTGCCATGGGGCGGAACAATGAGCATTTCTTC. Its protein is CAMGRNNEHFF.

Of note for this clonotype: The junction and the germline gene differ at one end; a read error may be behind it. This rearrangement joins TRBV3-1 to TRBJ1-2, with TRBD1 as a possible D gene (6 bases). Germline V gives CDR1 LGHDT, CDR2 YNNKEL (reference sequence). The CDR3 totals 15 residues. CDR3 region: CASTQDSRGPYGYTF. DNA of the CDR3: TGTGCCAGCACCCAAGATTCCCGGGGGCCCTATGGCTACACCTTC.

The chain links TRBV5-1 to TRBJ2-5, with 10 bases fitting TRBD2. From germline, CDR1 is SGHRS and CDR2 YFSETQ. The CDR3 has 18 residues. Germline trimming cut 3 bases from V and 2 bases from J; bases unmatched to any gene: 13. CDR3: CASSSSSGGVTAQETQYF. The CDR3 DNA reads as TGCGCCAGCAGCTCCTCTAGCGGGGGTGTAACGGCACAAGAGACCCAGTACTTC. Together with reference TRBV5-1 and TRBJ2-5, the CDR3 gives the full variable domain: KAGVTQTPRYLIKTRGQQVTLSCSPISGHRSVSWYQQTPGQGLQFLFEYFSETQRNKGNFPGRFSGRQFSNSRSEMNVSTLELGDSALYLCASSSSSGGVTAQETQYFGPGTRLLVL.

This clonotype was observed many times. The chain recombines TRBV9 with TRBJ1-4; the D is unclear. Trimming cost V 0 bases and J 3 bases, with 9 bases left between them. This CDR3 is built from 15 residues. Per the germline V gene, CDR1 is SGDLS and CDR2 is YYNGEE. CDR3 sequence reads: CASSVDGKPNEKLFF. The CDR3 DNA follows: TGTGCCAGCAGCGTAGACGGGAAGCCTAATGAAAAACTGTTTTTT.

In this sample, this clonotype turned up many times. The chain joins TRBV12-3 or TRBV12-4 to TRBJ2-3; possible D gene TRBD2, 6 bases. The V end lost 7 bases, the J end lost 6 bases, and 20 bases lay between the germline ends. CDR3 length: 15 residues. This CDR3 reads CASTPGSSGRDTQYF. The DNA for the CDR3 is TGTGCCAGCACCCCCGGGAGTAGCGGCAGGGATACGCAGTATTTT.

For this clonotype: As the CDR3 is not closed by the conserved phenylalanine or tryptophan, this likely results from a read error. The chain employs TRBV5-1 and TRBJ2-1; 10 bases map to TRBD2. The ends lost 4 bases at V and 5 bases at J; junction bases unmatched: 12. The germline V gene encodes CDR1 SGHRS and CDR2 YFSETQ. The CDR3 runs 17 residues. The CDR3 sequence is CASSQTVLAGVDNEQFL. The CDR3, as DNA: TGCGCCAGCAGCCAAACCGTCCTAGCGGGAGTTGACAATGAGCAGTTCTTG.

This clonotype was detected only a few times. The chain recombines TRBV27 with TRBJ2-1; 13 nucleotides line up with TRBD2. CDR1 MNHEY and CDR2 SMNVEV come from the germline V gene (reference sequence). The CDR3 contains 16 residues. V shed 5 bases and J 8 bases; nucleotides not matched to a gene: 9. The CDR3 bases are TGTGCCAGCAGTCGAATGACTAGCGGGAGGATGGATGAGCAGTTCTTC. As protein: CASSRMTSGRMDEQFF.

There are many counts of this clonotype. The rearrangement links TRBV20-1 to TRBJ2-5; 9 bases align to TRBD2. The CDR3 spans 14 residues. V gave up 4 bases and J gave up 4 bases; unmatched junction bases: 7. The germline V gene has CDR1 DFQATT and CDR2 SNEGSKA (reference sequence). CDR3 DNA sequence: TGCAGTGCTAAGTTGGCGGGAGGGCGAGAGACCCAGTACTTC. Its translation: CSAKLAGGRETQYF.

This clonotype was counted only a few times. This sequence joins TRBV20-1 and TRBJ1-1, with a tentative D call TRBD1 (6 bases). V dropped 3 bases and J dropped 5 bases, with 13 bases sitting between them. Germline values: CDR1 DFQATT, CDR2 SNEGSKA (reference sequence). The CDR3 is made up of 13 amino acids. CDR3 in amino acids: CSASGGVNTEAFF. In nucleotides, the CDR3 is TGCAGTGCTAGTGGGGGCGTAAATACTGAAGCTTTCTTT.

In this sample, this clonotype turned up a few times. The V gene is TRBV5-6, the J gene TRBJ2-3; D uncertain. Germline assignment: CDR1 SGHDT and CDR2 YYEEEE. This CDR3 has 16 residues. The V and J ends lost 4 bases and 3 bases respectively, with 18 bases between them. Here the CDR3 reads CASSLGQWGGTDTQYF. The DNA of the CDR3 is TGTGCCAGCAGCCTCGGCCAGTGGGGTGGGACAGATACGCAGTATTTT.

In this sample, this clonotype turned up a few times. The genes are TRBV5-5 and TRBJ2-2; 13 positions match TRBD2. The germline CDR1 and CDR2 sequences are SGHKS and YYEKEE (reference sequence). The CDR3 is made up of 16 amino acids. V lost 4 bases and J lost 7; bases outside the gene matches: 7. The CDR3 region has the DNA TGTGCCAGCAGCGATACTAGCGGGAGGGATGACGGGGAGCTGTTTTTT. Its translation: CASSDTSGRDDGELFF.

This clonotype was observed at least ten times. The chain is built from TRBV6-2 or TRBV6-3 and TRBJ2-7; 12 nucleotides line up with TRBD2. The CDR3 length is 15 residues. The trim removed 4 bases at V and 2 bases at J, leaving 3 bases unmatched. Germline V lookup: CDR1 MNHEY, CDR2 SVGEGT. The chain's CDR3 is CASSSWTSGTYEQYF. CDR3 coding DNA: TGTGCCAGCAGTTCCTGGACTAGCGGGACCTACGAGCAGTACTTC.

The chain has TRBV5-1 and TRBJ2-1; D might be TRBD1 or TRBD2, each matching 5 bases. This CDR3 is 18 amino acids long. V was clipped by 1 base and J by 2 bases, with 19 bases between them. Germline V gene sequence: CDR1 SGHRS, CDR2 YFSETQ. The chain's CDR3 is CASSLLGTGSGTYNEQFF. Written as DNA, the CDR3 is TGCGCCAGCAGCTTGTTAGGTACGGGGTCAGGGACCTACAATGAGCAGTTCTTC. Using reference TRBV5-1 and TRBJ2-1 for the parts outside the CDR3, the full variable domain is KAGVTQTPRYLIKTRGQQVTLSCSPISGHRSVSWYQQTPGQGLQFLFEYFSETQRNKGNFPGRFSGRQFSNSRSEMNVSTLELGDSALYLCASSLLGTGSGTYNEQFFGPGTRLTVL.

This clonotype has only a few counts. V is TRBV6-1 and J is TRBJ1-5, with unresolved D. CDR3 length: 13 amino acids. The V gene's germline CDR1 is MNHNS and CDR2 SASEGT. Trimming shortened V by 3 bases and J by 4 bases, and 7 bases separated the two germline ends. This CDR3 reads CASSDSLNQPQHF. The CDR3, as DNA: TGTGCCAGCAGTGATTCGTTAAATCAGCCCCAGCATTTT.

The chain employs TRBV11-1 and TRBJ2-3; TRBD2 aligns across 13 bases. Germline loops: CDR1 SGHAT, CDR2 FQDESV (reference sequence). The CDR3 consists of 18 residues. The ends lost 4 bases at V and 3 bases at J; junction bases unmatched: 10. The CDR3 is CASSSPPTLAGGTDTQYF. The CDR3 bases are TGTGCCAGCAGCTCCCCACCCACACTAGCGGGGGGGACAGATACGCAGTATTTT.

Turning to this clonotype: Without the conserved terminal phenylalanine or tryptophan, this CDR3 likely stems from a read error. The chain links TRBV11-2 to TRBJ2-3; D is possibly TRBD1 (5 bases). Germline CDR1 SGHAT, CDR2 FQNNGV. V lost 6 bases to trimming and J lost 6 bases, with 13 bases between them. CDR3 size: 13 residues. Written as DNA, the CDR3 is TGTGCCAGCAGTTACACAGGTGACGATACGCAGTATTAT. This sequence encodes CASSYTGDDTQYY.

In this sample, this clonotype turned up many times. V gene TRBV20-1 combines with J gene TRBJ2-2; D gene unclear. This CDR3 has 13 amino acids. Trimming shortened V by 3 bases and J by 4 bases, and 9 bases separated the two germline ends. Germline CDR1 and CDR2: DFQATT and SNEGSKA (reference sequence). The CDR3 DNA is TGCAGTGCTAGTACTCCGGGCACCGGGGAGCTGTTTTTT. This gives the protein CSASTPGTGELFF.

This clonotype was recorded many times. This chain joins TRBV5-5 and TRBJ1-2; no clear D gene. V lost 4 bases to trimming and J lost 0 bases, with 7 bases between them. CDR1 SGHKS and CDR2 YYEKEE come from the germline V gene (reference sequence). There are 13 residues in the CDR3. The CDR3 nucleotides are TGTGCCAGCAGCAAGCAGGCTAACTATGGCTACACCTTC. Translating it yields CASSKQANYGYTF.

This clonotype showed up just a few times. The chain is built from TRBV3-1 and TRBJ2-7; no clear D. V shed 0 bases and J shed 0 bases, with 6 bases lying between them. The germline gives CDR1 LGHDT, CDR2 YNNKEL (reference sequence). The CDR3 has 14 amino acids. CDR3 coding DNA: TGTGCCAGCAGCCAAGAGGGCAGCTCCTACGAGCAGTACTTC. Encoded protein: CASSQEGSSYEQYF.

V gene TRBV6-5 combines with J gene TRBJ1-5, with TRBD1 matching over 7 bases. V shed 0 bases and J 4 bases; nucleotides not matched to a gene: 6. This CDR3 is built from 16 residues. Germline V gene sequence: CDR1 MNHEY, CDR2 SVGAGI. The CDR3 nucleotides are TGTGCCAGCAGTTACTCGAAGGACAGGACTAATCAGCCCCAGCATTTT. Amino acids: CASSYSKDRTNQPQHF.

The rearrangement links TRBV11-2 to TRBJ2-5; D tentatively reads TRBD1 or TRBD2 (6 bases each). Germline CDR1 SGHAT, CDR2 FQNNGV. There are 14 residues in the CDR3. V lost 2 bases to trimming and J lost 5 bases, with 12 bases between them. The CDR3 reads CASSLWGAAETQYF. Here the CDR3 DNA reads TGTGCCAGCAGCTTATGGGGGGCCGCGGAGACCCAGTACTTC.

The V gene is TRBV25-1, the J gene TRBJ1-6, with D possibly being TRBD1 (6 bases). V lost 6 bases to trimming and J lost 8 bases, with 14 bases between them. Germline-derived CDR1 and CDR2 are MGHDK and SYGVNS. This CDR3 has 14 residues. CDR3 bases: TGTGCCAGCAGGCCTACAGGGTCGGATTCACCCCTCCACTTT. Encoded protein: CASRPTGSDSPLHF.

The chain recombines TRBV29-1 with TRBJ2-2; 13 positions agree with TRBD2. Per the germline V gene, CDR1 is SQVTM and CDR2 is ANQGSEA. The CDR3 is 15 residues long. Trimming took 6 bases from V and 6 from J; bases not matched to a gene: 7. CDR3 coding DNA: TGCAGCGTAGTACTAGCGGGGGGGATCCCCGGGGAGCTGTTTTTT. Amino acids: CSVVLAGGIPGELFF.

This chain connects TRBV5-1 to TRBJ2-1, with D maybe TRBD2 (5 bases). V lost 1 base and J 5 bases, leaving 13 bases between the germline ends. The CDR3 sequence is 15 residues long. Germline loops: CDR1 SGHRS, CDR2 YFSETQ. This chain's CDR3 is CASSLLYGDNNEQFF. The CDR3 DNA reads TGCGCCAGCAGCTTGTTATACGGGGATAACAATGAGCAGTTCTTC.